These T cell receptor beta chains were read from a single sample in a study of control samples from healthy donors and cancer patients. Clones were sequenced by immunoSEQ multiplex PCR, and TCRdb holds only the in-frame ones, with some missing. The data show some 120,000 clones, about 92% seen once. Sequenced sample: PBMCs. These receptors originate from a man over 45 with head and neck cancer. Both conserved end residues are part of each CDR3. The D gene is left open where the match is weak. Some rows mark clone size as missing; the rest say once, few, many or name a class of expanded clone.

v_gene	abundance	j_gene	d_gene	CDR3nt	CDR3aa
TRBV5-4	-	TRBJ1-1	-	TGTGCCAGCAGCACCGGGACCAACACTGAAGCTTTCTTT	CASSTGTNTEAFF
TRBV2	-	TRBJ1-5	-	TGTGCCAGCCACAGGGCCGGTCAGCCCCAGCATTTT	CASHRAGQPQHF
TRBV2	-	TRBJ2-5	-	TGTGCCAGCAGTGTGCAAGAGACCCAGTACTTC	CASSVQETQYF
TRBV7-2	-	TRBJ2-7	TRBD2	TGTGCCAGCAGCTGGATCAGCCGCGGGGGGGGTGAGCAGTACTTC	CASSWISRGGGEQYF
TRBV4-2	-	TRBJ2-7	-	TGTGCCAGCAGCCCGCCGGACTTAAACGACGAGCAGTACTTC	CASSPPDLNDEQYF
TRBV7-2	-	TRBJ1-5	TRBD1	TGTGCCAGCAGCGACAGGGACTTTCAGCCCCAGCATTTT	CASSDRDFQPQHF
TRBV5-5	once	TRBJ2-1	TRBD2	TGTGCCAGCAGCGGCGGCGGGGGGGCTCAGGAGCAGTTCTTC	CASSGGGGAQEQFF
TRBV9	-	TRBJ1-2	-	TGTGCCAGCAGCGTAGAGGACAGCTATGGCTACACCTTC	CASSVEDSYGYTF
TRBV28	-	TRBJ1-1	-	TGTGCCAGCAGGCCGAATGGGATGAACACTGAAGCTTTCTTT	CASRPNGMNTEAFF
TRBV7-9	-	TRBJ2-4	-	TGTGCCAGCAGCCCCACTCAGGGTCTAGCCAAAAACATTCAGTACTTC	CASSPTQGLAKNIQYF
TRBV28	-	TRBJ1-2	-	TGTGCCAGCAGTCCCCCCGGGGACGGATATGGCTACACCTTC	CASSPPGDGYGYTF
TRBV2	-	TRBJ2-1	-	TGTGCCAGCAGTGAAGCCCGGGGGCATGAGCAGTTCTTC	CASSEARGHEQFF
TRBV30	-	TRBJ2-1	-	TGTGCCTGGGACTTGGGGCGGGTATACAATGAGCAGTTCTTC	CAWDLGRVYNEQFF
TRBV6-5	-	TRBJ1-5	-	TGTGCCAGCAGCGGAAGATCCAGTCAAACTCAGCCCCAGCATTTT	CASSGRSSQTQPQHF
TRBV28	-	TRBJ2-1	-	TGTGCCAGCAGTTTATGGCAGAGGCGTGAGCAGTTCTTC	CASSLWQRREQFF
TRBV18	once	TRBJ1-1	TRBD1	TGTGCCAGCTCACGGGACAGGGGCGCTGAAGCTTTCTTT	CASSRDRGAEAFF
TRBV19	few	TRBJ2-6	-	TGTGCCAGTAGTACAAGCTCTGGGGCCAACGTCCTGACTTTC	CASSTSSGANVLTF
TRBV6-5	-	TRBJ1-4	-	TGTGCCAGCAGCCGCGGGGGAAGACAGGATGAAAAACTGTTTTTT	CASSRGGRQDEKLFF
TRBV28	-	TRBJ2-7	-	TGTGCCAGCAACCATTACGGGAGCTCCTACGAGCAGTACTTC	CASNHYGSSYEQYF
TRBV7-9	-	TRBJ2-1	TRBD1	TGTGCCAGCAGTCGACAGGGCCAGGTTAACAATGAGCAGTTCTTC	CASSRQGQVNNEQFF
TRBV2	-	TRBJ2-5	TRBD1	TGTGCCAGCAGCAAGGACAGGGTGGAGACCCAGTACTTC	CASSKDRVETQYF
TRBV27	-	TRBJ2-7	-	TGTGCCAGCAAGGACACCACGGGCTACGAGCAGTACTTC	CASKDTTGYEQYF
TRBV2	-	TRBJ2-5	-	TGTGCCAGCAGTGAGACGCGGACCCAAGAGACCCAGTACTTC	CASSETRTQETQYF
TRBV9	-	TRBJ2-3	TRBD2	TGTGCCAGCAGCGTCGGGGGGAGCACAGATACGCAGTATTTT	CASSVGGSTDTQYF
TRBV6-5	-	TRBJ2-7	TRBD2	TGTGCCAGCAGTTACTCCGGACTAGCGCCTTTCTACGAGCAGTACTTC	CASSYSGLAPFYEQYF
TRBV24-1	-	TRBJ2-3	-	TGTGCCACCAGTGATACCGGGCTAACAGATACGCAGTATTTT	CATSDTGLTDTQYF
TRBV28	-	TRBJ1-5	TRBD1	TGTGCCAGCAGAACCTTACTCCGACAGGGGGGCAATCAGCCCCAGCATTTT	CASRTLLRQGGNQPQHF
TRBV5-1	-	TRBJ2-3	TRBD2	TGCGCCAGCAGCTTACTAGCGAGCACAGATACGCAGTATTTT	CASSLLASTDTQYF
TRBV7-2	few	TRBJ2-7	TRBD1	TGTGCCAGCGCCACCGGGACAGGGCCCTACGAGCAGTACTTC	CASATGTGPYEQYF
TRBV6-4	-	TRBJ1-2	TRBD1	TGTGCCAGCAGACCCCAGGGGGCAGGATACTATGGCTACACCTTC	CASRPQGAGYYGYTF
TRBV4-3	-	TRBJ2-1	-	TGCGCCAGCAGCCAAGATTCCGGAGAGCAGTTCTTC	CASSQDSGEQFF
TRBV20-1	-	TRBJ1-3	-	TGCAGTGCTAGTCCTTTCTCTGGAAACACCATATATTTT	CSASPFSGNTIYF
TRBV29-1	-	TRBJ1-4	-	TGCAGCGTTGAGGTCACTTCAACTAATGAAAAACTGTTTTTT	CSVEVTSTNEKLFF